Listed below are T cell receptor beta chains from one sample, sequenced in a study of resident and recirculating memory T cells in vitiligo. The assay was immunoSEQ multiplex PCR, and TCRdb's table has in-frame clones only and misses some. This sample has roughly 80,000 clones, with about 90% found just once. The sequencing sample was made of blood. These receptors came from a male donor with vitiligo. CDR3s include the opening cysteine and the closing phenylalanine or tryptophan. The D gene is left open where the match is weak. For some rows the clone size is stated as once, few or many, or as a class when expanded; others skip it.

TGCGCCAGCAGCCAAGCCCAGGGGGCTGTGGATGAGCAGTTCTTC | CASSQAQGAVDEQFF | TRBV4-3 | TRBD1 | . | TRBJ2-1
TGTGCCAGCAGCGGACTAGCGGGATTCTACGAGCAGTACTTC | CASSGLAGFYEQYF | TRBV6-9 | TRBD2 | . | TRBJ2-7
TGTGCCAGCATTATGGACAGGGGGTACGAGCAGTACTTC | CASIMDRGYEQYF | TRBV6-1 | TRBD1 | . | TRBJ2-7
TGTGCCAGCAGACTCTGGACAGGGGAAAATGAGCAGTTCTTC | CASRLWTGENEQFF | TRBV6-5 | TRBD1 | . | TRBJ2-1
TGTGCCAGCAGTTTCGGGACTATGTTTCCCTACAATGAGCAGTTCTTC | CASSFGTMFPYNEQFF | TRBV28 | TRBD2 | few | TRBJ2-1
TGTGCCAGCAGTTTAAGTTACAGGGGGAACTATGGCTACACCTTC | CASSLSYRGNYGYTF | TRBV27 | TRBD1 | once | TRBJ1-2
TGTGCCAGCAGCCAGAGTGGGCGCCGAGTTAACACCGGGGAGCTGTTTTTT | CASSQSGRRVNTGELFF | TRBV27 | . | . | TRBJ2-2
TGTGCTAGTGGTACACAACACCAAACTGAAGCTTTCTTT | CASGTQHQTEAFF | TRBV12-5 | . | . | TRBJ1-1
TGTGCCAGCAGCTTAGAGGACAGGGTTGGCAATCAGCCCCAGCATTTT | CASSLEDRVGNQPQHF | TRBV7-2 | TRBD1 | . | TRBJ1-5
TGCGCCAGCAGCCAAGAAGGCGCAGGGGCCTCCTACAATGAGCAGTTCTTC | CASSQEGAGASYNEQFF | TRBV4-3 | . | . | TRBJ2-1
TGTGCCAGCAGCGTCCCCGGGACAGGGCTCTCGCAGTACTTC | CASSVPGTGLSQYF | TRBV11-3 | TRBD1 | . | TRBJ2-7
TGTGTCAGAACCCTGGGGGGGTACACAGATACGCAGTATTTT | CVRTLGGYTDTQYF | TRBV7-5 | . | . | TRBJ2-3
TGTGCCAGCAGCCCGCCCGGGAACTACGAGCAGTACTTC | CASSPPGNYEQYF | TRBV7-2 | . | . | TRBJ2-7
TGTGCCAGCAAGGAGCGGGGCGGGTCCGGGCAGTACTTC | CASKERGGSGQYF | TRBV28 | TRBD2 | . | TRBJ2-7